The sequence of this T cell receptor (beta chain) was determined in a study of T cell repertoires in cytomegalovirus infection. In TCRdb, the reads were re-called with MiXCR into one record per CDR3 protein. The table lists roughly 500,000 distinct CDR3 sequences, around 11% of them singletons, with 10% in the top ten. The V gene end was trimmed by 2 bases and the J gene end by 5 bases; junction bases not matched to a gene: 8. Germline V gene lookup returns CDR1 LGHDT and CDR2 YNNKEL (reference sequence). CDR3 length: 16 residues. What was sequenced was PBMCs. The chain combines TRBV3-1 with TRBJ1-2, with 10 bases aligning to TRBD1. The origin of this receptor is a human donor in good health (CMV status not recorded). Some clones in this sample may be carry-over from other donors' samples. CDR3 region: CASSQPRDRGYYGYTF. DNA for the CDR3: TGTGCCAGCAGCCAACCCCGGGACAGGGGATATTATGGCTACACCTTC. Full variable domain (outside the CDR3, taken from reference TRBV3-1 and TRBJ1-2): DTAVSQTPKYLVTQMGNDKSIKCEQNLGHDTMYWYKQDSKKFLKIMFSYNNKELIINETVPNRFSPKSPDKAHLNLHINSLELGDSAVYFCASSQPRDRGYYGYTFGSGTRLTVV.